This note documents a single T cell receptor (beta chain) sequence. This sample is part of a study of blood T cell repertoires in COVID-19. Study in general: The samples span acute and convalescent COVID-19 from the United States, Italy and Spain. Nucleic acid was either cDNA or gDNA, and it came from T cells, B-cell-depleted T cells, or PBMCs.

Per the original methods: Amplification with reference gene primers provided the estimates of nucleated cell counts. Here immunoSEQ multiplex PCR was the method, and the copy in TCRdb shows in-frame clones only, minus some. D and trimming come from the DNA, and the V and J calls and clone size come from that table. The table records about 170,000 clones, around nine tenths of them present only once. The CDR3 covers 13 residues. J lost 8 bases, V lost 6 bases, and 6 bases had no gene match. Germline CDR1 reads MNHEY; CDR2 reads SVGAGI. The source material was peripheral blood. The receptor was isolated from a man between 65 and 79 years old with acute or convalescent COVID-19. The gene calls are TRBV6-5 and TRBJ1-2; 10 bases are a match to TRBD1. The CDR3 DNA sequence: TGTGCCAGCAGGCGACAGGGGGCGGGAGGCTACACCTTC. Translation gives CASRRQGAGGYTF.